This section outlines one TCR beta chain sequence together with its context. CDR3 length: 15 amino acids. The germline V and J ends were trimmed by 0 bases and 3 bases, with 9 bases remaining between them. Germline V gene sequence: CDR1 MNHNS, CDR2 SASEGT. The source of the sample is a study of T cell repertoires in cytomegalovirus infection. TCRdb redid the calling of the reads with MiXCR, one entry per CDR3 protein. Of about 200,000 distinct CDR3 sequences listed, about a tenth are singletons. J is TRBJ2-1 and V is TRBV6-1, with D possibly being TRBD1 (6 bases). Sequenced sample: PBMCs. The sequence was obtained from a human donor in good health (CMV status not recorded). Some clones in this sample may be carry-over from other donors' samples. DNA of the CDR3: TGTGCCAGCAGTGAAGCGGGGGCAATCTACAATGAGCAGTTCTTC. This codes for CASSEAGAIYNEQFF.